This TCR beta chain was recovered during a study of blood T cell repertoires in COVID-19. This clone was seen a single time. The CDR3 loop spans 15 amino acids. The germline V gene encodes CDR1 SGHNT and CDR2 YYREEE (reference sequence). J was trimmed by 5 bases and V by 4 bases; bases with no gene match: 9. Sequenced by immunoSEQ multiplex PCR; TCRdb stores in-frame clones only, minus some. The repertoire has some 150,000 clones, roughly 80% of them found once; the top ten carry under 2.5%. The origin of this receptor is a man between 70 and 80 years old with acute or convalescent COVID-19. The rearrangement uses TRBV5-4 and TRBJ2-5, with 9 bases that match TRBD1. The material sequenced was peripheral blood. The CDR3 here is CASSPGQGAGETQYF. CDR3 coding DNA: TGTGCCAGCAGCCCGGGACAGGGAGCGGGGGAGACCCAGTACTTC.